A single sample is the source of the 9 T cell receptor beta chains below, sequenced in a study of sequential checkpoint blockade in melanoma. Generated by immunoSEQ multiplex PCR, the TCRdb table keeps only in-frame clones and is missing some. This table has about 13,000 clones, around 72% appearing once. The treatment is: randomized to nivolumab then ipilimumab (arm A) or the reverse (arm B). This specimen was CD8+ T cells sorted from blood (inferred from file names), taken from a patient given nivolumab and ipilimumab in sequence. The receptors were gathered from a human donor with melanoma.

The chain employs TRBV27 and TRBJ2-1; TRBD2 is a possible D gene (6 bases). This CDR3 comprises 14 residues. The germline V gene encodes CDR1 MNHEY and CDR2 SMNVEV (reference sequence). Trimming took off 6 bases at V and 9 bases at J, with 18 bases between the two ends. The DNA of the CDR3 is TGTGCCAGCAGGATAGGAGGCGGGGCGGGTGAGCAGTTCTTC. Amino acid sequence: CASRIGGGAGEQFF.

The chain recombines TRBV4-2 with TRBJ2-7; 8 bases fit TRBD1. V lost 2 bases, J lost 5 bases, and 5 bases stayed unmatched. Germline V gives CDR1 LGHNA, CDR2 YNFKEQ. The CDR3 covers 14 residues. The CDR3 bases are TGTGCCAGCAGCCAACAACGGACAGGGAACGAGCAGTACTTC. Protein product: CASSQQRTGNEQYF.

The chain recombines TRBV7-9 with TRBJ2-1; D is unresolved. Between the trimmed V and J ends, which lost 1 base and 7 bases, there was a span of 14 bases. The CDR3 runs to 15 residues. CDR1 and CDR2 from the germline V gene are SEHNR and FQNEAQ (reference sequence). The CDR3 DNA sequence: TGTGCCAGCAGCTTAGTGGGCCCGGTAGAGAATGAGCAGTTCTTC. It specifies CASSLVGPVENEQFF.

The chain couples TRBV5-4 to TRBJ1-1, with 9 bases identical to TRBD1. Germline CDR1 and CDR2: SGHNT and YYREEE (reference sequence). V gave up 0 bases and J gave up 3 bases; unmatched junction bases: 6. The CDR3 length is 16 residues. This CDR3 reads CASSLVGQGWDTEAFF. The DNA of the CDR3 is TGTGCCAGCAGCTTGGTAGGACAGGGGTGGGACACTGAAGCTTTCTTT.

As DNA, the CDR3 is TGTGCCAGCAGAGCAGGGGGGGCCAACGTCCTGACTTTC. This translates into CASRAGGANVLTF. The genes are TRBV9 and TRBJ2-6; the D gene is possibly TRBD1 (5 bases). The V end lost 5 bases, the J end lost 4 bases, and 7 bases lay between the germline ends. Germline lookup yields CDR1 SGDLS and CDR2 YYNGEE. The CDR3 is made up of 13 amino acids.

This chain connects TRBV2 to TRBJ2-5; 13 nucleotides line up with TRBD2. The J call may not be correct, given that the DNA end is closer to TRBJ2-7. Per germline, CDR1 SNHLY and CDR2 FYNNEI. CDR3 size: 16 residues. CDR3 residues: CASRGTSGKNSYEQYF. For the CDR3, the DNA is TGTGCCAGCAGGGGGACTAGCGGGAAGAACTCCTACGAGCAGTACTTC.

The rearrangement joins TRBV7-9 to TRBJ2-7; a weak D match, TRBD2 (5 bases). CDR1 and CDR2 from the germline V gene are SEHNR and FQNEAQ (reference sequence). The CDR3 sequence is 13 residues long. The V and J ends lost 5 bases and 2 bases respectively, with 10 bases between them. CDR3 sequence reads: CASSAPGTYEQYF. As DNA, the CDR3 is TGTGCCAGCAGCGCTCCCGGGACCTACGAGCAGTACTTC.

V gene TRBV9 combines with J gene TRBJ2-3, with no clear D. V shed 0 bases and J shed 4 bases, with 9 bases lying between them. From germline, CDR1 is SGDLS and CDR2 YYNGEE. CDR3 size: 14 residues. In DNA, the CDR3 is TGTGCCAGCAGCGTAGGAGGCAGCCCAGATACGCAGTATTTT. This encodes CASSVGGSPDTQYF. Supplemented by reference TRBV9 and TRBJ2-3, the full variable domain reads DSGVTQTPKHLITATGQRVTLRCSPRSGDLSVYWYQQSLDQGLQFLIQYYNGEERAKGNILERFSAQQFPDLHSELNLSSLELGDSALYFCASSVGGSPDTQYFGPGTRLTVL.

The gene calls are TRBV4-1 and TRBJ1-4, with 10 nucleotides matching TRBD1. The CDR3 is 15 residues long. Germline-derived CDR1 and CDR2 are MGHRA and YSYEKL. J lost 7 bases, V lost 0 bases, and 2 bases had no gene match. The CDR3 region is CASSQDRDRGEKLFF. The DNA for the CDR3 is TGCGCCAGCAGCCAAGATCGGGACAGGGGTGAAAAACTGTTTTTT.